Only one count was recorded for the clone carrying this T cell receptor (beta chain). The antigen is unknown. V was pared by 1 base and J by 5 bases, with 21 bases between. From germline, CDR1 is MGHDK and CDR2 SYGVNS. CDR3 length: 18 residues. This entry is derived from a study of shared clonotypes between healthy human individuals. Background on the study: Per donor, CD8 memory used one plate, CD8 naive used two, CD4 memory used three and CD4 naive used three. Study-level findings and limits: Generation probabilities were higher for clonotypes shared across all four sorted-subset donors than for unshared ones. A handful of donors showed sharing of approximately 5% of naive CD4 clonotypes.

Only in-frame clones appear in the TCRdb table, and some are missing; sequencing was by immunoSEQ multiplex PCR. This table has 900,000 to 1,200,000 clones, around 78% appearing once. This sequence joins TRBV25-1 and TRBJ2-1, with D possibly being TRBD2 (6 bases). This receptor was obtained from a young man in good health. Some clones in this sample may be carry-over from other donors' samples. Sequencing was carried out using memory CD4+ T cells from PBMCs. The subset was: CD45RA-negative fraction. CDR3 sequence (DNA): TGTGCCAGCAGTGAATTAAGTGGACGGGAGTCTGGGCACAATGAGCAGTTCTTC. It is translated as CASSELSGRESGHNEQFF.